Given below is one TCR beta chain in context. Its antigen is not known. The data stem from a study of cytomegalovirus exposure and HLA in healthy donors. Findings and limits, study-wide: Rarity characterized most TCR sequences, yet some public TCRs appeared in many donors.

At collection, donors were nominally healthy, but unrecorded immune exposures were probable. PCR involved 60 Vbeta and 13 Jbeta primers. Repertoires were generated with immunoSEQ multiplex PCR, while TCRdb's copy carries only in-frame clones and drops some. In all, the sample yields approximately 120,000 clones. The sample taken for sequencing was PBMCs. The sequence was obtained from a woman in her fifties or sixties in good health and CMV-seronegative.

Here the CDR3 DNA reads TGTGCCAGTTCTACAGGGTACAATTCACCCCTCCACTTT. Residues: CASSTGYNSPLHF. The chain combines TRBV6-6 with TRBJ1-6; D perhaps matches TRBD1 (6 bases). The V end was cut by 9 bases, the J end by 7 bases, with 13 bases between. From germline, CDR1 is MNHNY and CDR2 SVGAGI (reference sequence). This CDR3 is built from 13 residues.